The 26 T cell receptor beta chains below were found in one sample sequenced in a study of T cells in Graves' hyperthyroidism and ophthalmopathy. The investigators amplified TCR beta CDR3 regions from RNA transcripts. The HTBI primer set served for first-round RT-PCR of the TCR CDR3. TCRdb recomputed calls from the multiplex PCR reads with MiXCR, one row per CDR3 protein. This table has 700,000 to 950,000 distinct CDR3 sequences, 35% appearing once. The sample consisted of blood. These receptors came from a woman in her forties with Graves' hyperthyroidism.

This clonotype has at least ten counts. The chain carries TRBV25-1 and TRBJ2-7; TRBD1 matches at 8 bases. The V gene's germline CDR1 is MGHDK and CDR2 SYGVNS. With 1 base clipped from V and 4 bases from J, the junction kept 6 bases outside the gene matches. This CDR3 is 15 amino acids long. CDR3 DNA: TGTGCCAGCAGTGAATTACAGGGGGAAGGGTACGAGCAGTACTTC. This sequence encodes CASSELQGEGYEQYF.

This clonotype was found many times. The rearrangement links TRBV10-3 to TRBJ1-6; perhaps TRBD1 as D (5 bases). The CDR3 has 14 residues. Trimming stripped 11 bases from V and 9 bases from J, with 20 bases between. CDR1 and CDR2 (germline): ENHRY, SYGVKD. This chain's CDR3 is CAAGGWSSFSPLHF. In DNA, the CDR3 is TGTGCCGCCGGGGGATGGTCCTCGTTTTCACCCCTCCACTTT.

The chain has TRBV6-2 or TRBV6-3 and TRBJ1-1, with D unresolved. The CDR3 runs to 13 residues. The V gene's germline CDR1 is MNHEY and CDR2 SVGEGT. V shed 10 bases and J shed 3 bases, with 15 bases lying between them. CDR3 sequence reads: CAIGWPEDTEAFF. Written as DNA, the CDR3 is TGTGCCATCGGGTGGCCTGAAGACACTGAAGCTTTCTTT.

There are a few counts of this clonotype. V usage is TRBV6-5 and J usage is TRBJ2-5; D is perhaps TRBD1 or TRBD2 (6 bases each). Trimming took off 3 bases at V and 5 bases at J, with 16 bases between the two ends. This CDR3 has 15 amino acids. Germline V gives CDR1 MNHEY, CDR2 SVGAGI. The CDR3 spells CASSYKGGGGETQYF. The CDR3 region has the DNA TGTGCCAGCAGTTATAAGGGGGGCGGAGGCGAGACCCAGTACTTC.

This clonotype came up many times. This chain uses TRBV10-2 with TRBJ1-1, with no clear D. Looked up from germline, CDR1 is WSHSY and CDR2 is SAAADI. This CDR3 is built from 13 residues. V was shortened by 2 bases and J by 6 bases, with 10 bases between the two germline ends. CDR3 bases: TGCGCCAGCAGTGAGCCCGGGTATGCTGAAGCTTTCTTT. It specifies CASSEPGYAEAFF.

The sample holds many counts of this clonotype. This rearrangement joins TRBV12-3 or TRBV12-4 to TRBJ1-2; D is unclear. The CDR3 runs to 13 residues. V was shortened by 3 bases and J by 3 bases, with 8 bases between the two germline ends. CDR3 residues: CASSLAVYYGYTF. The CDR3 DNA is TGTGCCAGCAGTTTGGCGGTCTACTATGGCTACACCTTC.

This clonotype was found once. A read error may account for a junction end that differs from germline. The chain links TRBV10-1 to TRBJ1-1; D perhaps matches TRBD1 (6 bases). The CDR3 runs to 16 residues. Germline assignment: CDR1 WNHNN and CDR2 SYGVQD (reference sequence). CDR3 DNA sequence: TGTGCCAGCAGTTCCGGGACATTGATTACGGACACTGAAGCTTTCTTT. It yields the protein CASSSGTLITDTEAFF.

V gene TRBV7-9 combines with J gene TRBJ2-3; D gene ambiguous. Near its end, the DNA agrees better with TRBJ2-5, so the J call may be wrong. Looked up from germline, CDR1 is SEHNR and CDR2 is FQNEAQ (reference sequence). This CDR3 is built from 13 residues. The CDR3 spells CASSTEKGETQYF. CDR3 DNA: TGTGCCAGCAGCACAGAAAAGGGAGAGACCCAGTACTTC.

The gene calls are TRBV2 and TRBJ1-5; the D gene is possibly TRBD1 (6 bases). Trimming removed 6 bases at V and 6 bases at J, with 15 bases between. Germline-derived CDR1 and CDR2 are SNHLY and FYNNEI. This CDR3 is built from 14 residues. This chain's CDR3 is CASSSTGLFQPQHF. CDR3 coding DNA: TGTGCCAGCAGCTCAACAGGGCTATTTCAGCCCCAGCATTTT.

The rearrangement links TRBV25-1 to TRBJ1-2; D is uncertain. The CDR3 has 16 amino acids. Germline CDR1 is MGHDK and CDR2 is SYGVNS. Trimming removed 5 bases from V and 4 bases from J, with 20 bases in between. Here the CDR3 reads CASSLPGGITFYGYTF. DNA of the CDR3: TGTGCCAGCAGTTTACCCGGAGGGATCACGTTCTATGGCTACACCTTC.

The sample holds many counts of this clonotype. This chain links TRBV11-2 with TRBJ2-7, with a tentative D call TRBD2 (5 bases). V was shortened by 4 bases and J by 2 bases, with 9 bases between the two germline ends. The germline V gene encodes CDR1 SGHAT and CDR2 FQNNGV. The CDR3 extends over 13 amino acids. DNA for the CDR3: TGTGCCAGCAGCTACGGGGTAACCTACGAGCAGTACTTC. Translated, it gives CASSYGVTYEQYF.

The table lists this clonotype with a count of one. This may come from a read error, since a much larger clone is one base off. This chain uses TRBV5-4 with TRBJ2-2, with D possibly TRBD2 on 5 matching bases. CDR1 SGHNT and CDR2 YYREEE come from the germline V gene (reference sequence). This CDR3 comprises 12 residues. The CDR3 region has the DNA TGTGCCAGCAGCTTTCACACCGGGGAGCTGCTTTTT. Protein: CASSFHTGELLF. Full variable domain (remainder filled in from reference TRBV5-4 and TRBJ2-2): ETGVTQSPTHLIKTRGQQVTLRCSSQSGHNTVSWYQQALGQGPQFIFQYYREEENGRGNFPPRFSGLQFPNYSSELNVNALELDDSALYLCASSFHTGELLFGEGSRLTVL.

This clonotype was counted at least ten times. This sequence joins TRBV5-5 and TRBJ1-4, with a weak D call TRBD1 (6 bases). This CDR3 is 14 amino acids long. Germline V gene lookup returns CDR1 SGHKS and CDR2 YYEKEE (reference sequence). V was trimmed by 5 bases and J by 1 base, leaving 9 bases between them. The CDR3 DNA reads as TGTGCCAGCAGGAGAGGGGGAACTAATGAAAAACTGTTTTTT. It codes for CASRRGGTNEKLFF.

The chain joins TRBV19 to TRBJ2-3, with 12 bases identical to TRBD2. The V gene's germline CDR1 is LNHDA and CDR2 SQIVND (reference sequence). J lost 2 bases, V lost 10 bases, and 7 bases had no gene match. The CDR3 sequence is 15 residues long. CDR3 nucleotides: TGTGCCACCGCGACTAGCGGGGGTTTCACAGATACGCAGTATTTT. Protein: CATATSGGFTDTQYF.

In its sample, this clonotype was seen many times. The gene calls are TRBV15 and TRBJ1-3; D is ambiguous. This CDR3 has 11 residues. Trimming removed 6 bases from V and 4 bases from J, with 4 bases in between. CDR1 is LNHNV and CDR2 is YYDKDF in the germline V gene (reference sequence). The CDR3 sequence is CATSFGNTIYF. The DNA for the CDR3 is TGTGCCACCAGTTTCGGAAACACCATATATTTT.

The chain employs TRBV6-2 or TRBV6-3 and TRBJ2-7, with TRBD1 as a possible D gene (6 bases). V shed 8 bases and J shed 1 base, with 12 bases lying between them. Germline assignment: CDR1 MNHEY and CDR2 SVGEGT. The CDR3 length is 13 residues. In nucleotides, the CDR3 is TGTGCCAGCCTCCACAGGGATTCCTACGAGCAGTACTTC. It is translated as CASLHRDSYEQYF.

The chain recombines TRBV10-1 with TRBJ2-2, with a possible D match to TRBD1 (6 bases). The CDR3 has 13 amino acids. With 6 bases removed from V and 6 bases from J, the gap between germline ends came to 11 bases. Germline V CDR1 and CDR2: WNHNN, SYGVQD (reference sequence). The CDR3 is CASSTGPAGELFF. The CDR3 nucleotides are TGCGCCAGCAGCACAGGGCCGGCCGGGGAGCTGTTTTTT.

Details on this clonotype: A much larger clone is a single base away; this may be a read error. This chain links TRBV6-5 with TRBJ1-2; D is perhaps TRBD1 (6 bases). CDR1 is MNHEY and CDR2 is SVGAGI in the germline V gene. This CDR3 is built from 14 residues. CDR3 DNA sequence: TGTGCCAGCAGTTACTCCGCCAGGGGCTATGGCTGCACCTTC. It codes for CASSYSARGYGCTF.

This chain uses TRBV19 with TRBJ1-2, with 8 nucleotides matching TRBD1. Germline lookup yields CDR1 LNHDA and CDR2 SQIVND (reference sequence). The CDR3 is 15 residues long. V lost 4 bases, J lost 0 bases, and 4 bases stayed unmatched. This CDR3 is CASSTWDRPNYGYTF. DNA of the CDR3: TGTGCCAGTAGTACATGGGACAGGCCTAACTATGGCTACACCTTC.

This clonotype was counted once. The rearrangement links TRBV12-5 to TRBJ1-3; no reliable D call. Germline CDR1 and CDR2: LGHNT and FRNRAP. Trimming pared 1 base from V and 0 bases from J, leaving 13 bases between. The CDR3 has 17 amino acids. This CDR3 reads CASGLAPQGNSGNTIYF. The DNA for the CDR3 is TGTGCTAGTGGTTTGGCACCTCAAGGGAACTCTGGAAACACCATATATTTT.

The table lists this clonotype with many counts. The chain carries TRBV2 and TRBJ1-3; TRBD1 is a possible D gene (6 bases). CDR1 is SNHLY and CDR2 is FYNNEI in the germline V gene. Trimming removed 3 bases at V and 2 bases at J, with 14 bases between. The CDR3 is made up of 16 amino acids. The CDR3, as DNA: TGTGCCAGCAGTGATTTCACGAGGGGGGCTGGAAACACCATATATTTT. This sequence encodes CASSDFTRGAGNTIYF.

This clonotype was counted ten times or more. This chain links TRBV24-1 with TRBJ1-2; no firm D call. The CDR3 loop spans 12 amino acids. Germline V gene sequence: CDR1 KGHDR, CDR2 SFDVKD. The V end was cut by 3 bases, the J end by 2 bases, with 3 bases between. This CDR3 is CATSDRNYGYTF. The CDR3 DNA reads TGTGCCACCAGTGATCGGAACTATGGCTACACCTTC.

This clonotype was picked up one time. Being one base from a much bigger clone, this may be a read error. The conserved final phenylalanine or tryptophan is absent from the CDR3, which likely points to a read error. The V and J genes are TRBV19 and TRBJ1-2; 11 bases map to TRBD1. CDR1 is LNHDA and CDR2 is SQIVND in the germline V gene (reference sequence). V lost 5 bases to trimming and J lost 4 bases; unmatched junction nucleotides: 6. The CDR3 is made up of 15 amino acids. The CDR3 spells CASSPSGTGGYGYTL. The CDR3 DNA follows: TGTGCCAGTAGTCCATCCGGGACAGGGGGCTATGGCTACACCCTC.

V usage is TRBV10-3 and J usage is TRBJ1-3; D might be TRBD1 (6 bases). Germline V gene data show CDR1 as ENHRY and CDR2 as SYGVKD. Deletions cut 11 bases from V and 0 bases from J, with 17 bases between. This CDR3 has 15 amino acids. The CDR3 sequence: CAGHSGGNSGNTIYF. The CDR3 coding sequence is TGTGCCGGACACTCCGGGGGCAACTCTGGAAACACCATATATTTT.

This clonotype was detected once. The chain employs TRBV29-1 and TRBJ1-6; 7 positions match TRBD1. The germline V gene encodes CDR1 SQVTM and CDR2 ANQGSEA. J lost 8 bases, V lost 5 bases, and 3 bases had no gene match. The CDR3 contains 12 residues. The CDR3 DNA sequence: TGCAGCGTTCGGGACAGAGATTCACCCCTCCACTTT. It encodes CSVRDRDSPLHF.

This clonotype appeared a few times. The chain combines TRBV4-1 with TRBJ2-7, with 8 positions matching TRBD2. The CDR3 has 17 residues. Trimming at V came to 0 bases and at J to 1 base, leaving 8 bases not matched to a gene. Germline CDR1 MGHRA, CDR2 YSYEKL. The CDR3 here is CASSQDIQREWSYEQYF. The CDR3 bases are TGCGCCAGCAGCCAAGATATCCAGCGGGAGTGGTCCTACGAGCAGTACTTC.